The clone carrying this T cell receptor beta chain has ten or more counts. Its target is unknown. This specimen belongs to a study of metastatic and nonmetastatic thyroid tumors. Study-wide background: Across blood and tumor or nodule tissue, repertoires from malignant and benign thyroid patients were compared with one another. General study results and limits: As reported, TCR beta diversity in blood and tumor was significantly higher in malignant thyroid tumors than in benign nodules.

No treatment of any kind had been given to any patient before thyroid surgery. From germline, CDR1 is GTSNPN and CDR2 SVGIG (reference sequence). The CDR3 runs 13 residues. V gave up 2 bases and J gave up 4 bases, with 11 bases separating them. Per the study methods: The authors used CDR3 differences across clinicopathological groups to build a distant-metastasis classifier for papillary thyroid cancer. TCRdb reprocessed the PCR reads using MiXCR. What appears here as the V and J calls and clone size reflects TCRdb's work, not the paper's. The sample records 30,000 to 45,000 clones, 19% being singletons.

This TCR derives from a female donor with papillary thyroid cancer or a benign thyroid nodule (not recorded which). Some clones in this sample may be carry-over from other donors' samples. The sequenced sample was blood. This sequence joins TRBV30 and TRBJ2-5, with D possibly TRBD2 on 6 matching bases. CDR3 DNA sequence: TGTGCCTGGAGTCCAGGGACTTTAGAGACCCAGTACTTC. Translation: CAWSPGTLETQYF.